Below, 10 T cell receptor beta chains from the same sample are listed, as sequenced in a study of identical twins. One entry per CDR3 protein, called by TCRdb with MiXCR from the 5' RACE reads. The table shows 250,000 or so distinct CDR3 sequences, with approximately 8.3% occurring only once. This sample was shared with a second study, whose subject was yellow fever vaccine responses in identical twins.

The specimen was CD8+ T cells sorted from blood. Receptors were obtained from a woman in her late teens or twenties in good health.

The chain uses TRBV14 and TRBJ2-1, with a weak D call TRBD1 (6 bases). CDR1 is SGHDN and CDR2 is FVKESK in the germline V gene. The CDR3 covers 15 residues. V dropped 3 bases and J dropped 4 bases, with 13 bases sitting between them. DNA of the CDR3: TGTGCCAGCAGCCACGTGACAGGAGAATACAATGAGCAGTTCTTC. It is translated as CASSHVTGEYNEQFF.

This clonotype was observed a handful of times. The chain has TRBV15 and TRBJ1-5, with no clear D. Germline V gene lookup returns CDR1 LNHNV and CDR2 YYDKDF (reference sequence). Trimming pared 0 bases from V and 9 bases from J, leaving 6 bases between. This CDR3 contains 12 residues. The DNA of the CDR3 is TGTGCCACCAGCAGAGATCGTACGCCCCAGCATTTT. This codes for CATSRDRTPQHF.

This clonotype has a handful of counts. The chain is built from TRBV4-3 and TRBJ2-1; 7 nucleotides agree with TRBD1. Per the germline V gene, CDR1 is LGHNA and CDR2 is YSLEER. V shed 0 bases and J 7 bases; nucleotides not matched to a gene: 18. CDR3 length equals 19 residues. The CDR3 spells CASSQEGQFSSDSINEQFF. The CDR3 DNA reads as TGCGCCAGCAGCCAAGAGGGACAGTTTTCGTCGGATAGTATTAATGAGCAGTTCTTC.

CDR3 loop: CASSDFFGHQFF. CDR3 bases: TGTGCCAGCAGTGATTTCTTCGGACACCAGTTCTTC. V gene TRBV2 combines with J gene TRBJ2-1, with a tentative D call TRBD1 (5 bases). CDR3 length: 12 residues. The V and J ends lost 3 bases and 13 bases respectively, with 13 bases between them. CDR1 and CDR2 from the germline V gene are SNHLY and FYNNEI. The variable domain in full, completed from reference TRBV2 and TRBJ2-1, reads EPEVTQTPSHQVTQMGQEVILRCVPISNHLYFYWYRQILGQKVEFLVSFYNNEISEKSEIFDDQFSVERPDGSNFTLKIRSTKLEDSAMYFCASSDFFGHQFFGPGTRLTVL.

Only a few counts were recorded for this clonotype. The chain uses TRBV3-1 and TRBJ1-2; TRBD1 might be the D (6 bases). The CDR3 is 15 residues long. Trimming cost V 3 bases and J 6 bases, with 17 bases left between them. Germline lookup yields CDR1 LGHDT and CDR2 YNNKEL (reference sequence). The CDR3 DNA follows: TGTGCCAGCAGCCACACGCGGGACATTTTCGATGGCTACACCTTC. Protein product: CASSHTRDIFDGYTF.

This clonotype was counted a few times. The CDR3 DNA reads TGCGCCAGCAGCTTGAGGACAGATGAAGCTTTCTTT. Translation: CASSLRTDEAFF. The chain is built from TRBV5-1 and TRBJ1-1, with D possibly matching TRBD1 (6 bases). Germline V gene sequence: CDR1 SGHRS, CDR2 YFSETQ. The CDR3 has 12 amino acids. Trimming took off 1 base at V and 7 bases at J, with 8 bases between the two ends.

This clonotype was observed a few times. This chain uses TRBV5-6 with TRBJ2-1; D gene unclear. The CDR3 is 13 amino acids. Trimming stripped 0 bases from V and 5 bases from J, with 6 bases between. The germline CDR1 and CDR2 sequences are SGHDT and YYEEEE. The CDR3 DNA reads TGTGCCAGCAGCTTGGCGCAAAACAATGAGCAGTTCTTC. Amino acids: CASSLAQNNEQFF.

This clonotype was observed a few times. The rearrangement joins TRBV9 to TRBJ2-5; weak D call: TRBD2 (6 bases). The germline V gene has CDR1 SGDLS and CDR2 YYNGEE. V was trimmed by 2 bases and J by 5 bases, leaving 13 bases between them. The CDR3 spans 14 residues. DNA of the CDR3: TGTGCCAGCAGCGTGACTAGTCTACTGGAGACCCAGTACTTC. Translating it yields CASSVTSLLETQYF.

This clonotype was counted ten times or more. J is TRBJ1-5 and V is TRBV28; TRBD1 agrees at 7 bases. The CDR3 is 15 residues long. The germline CDR1 and CDR2 sequences are MDHEN and SYDVKM. The V and J ends lost 6 bases and 7 bases, in that order; junction bases with no gene match: 12. CDR3 nucleotides: TGTGCCAGCAGACCCGGGGAGGGGGCAATACAGCCCCAGCATTTT. This encodes CASRPGEGAIQPQHF.

This clonotype was recorded many times. The chain has TRBV27 and TRBJ2-3, with unresolved D. Trimming left V 7 bases short and J 5 bases short, with 19 bases between. This CDR3 comprises 15 residues. CDR1 and CDR2 (germline): MNHEY, SMNVEV (reference sequence). The CDR3 sequence is CASTLAASHRDTQYF. The CDR3 DNA follows: TGTGCCAGCACCCTTGCGGCATCACACAGAGATACGCAGTATTTT.